The 18 T cell receptor beta chains listed next were all sequenced from one sample in a study of T cell responses to AZD1222 COVID-19 vaccine. Using immunoSEQ multiplex PCR, the repertoire was profiled, and TCRdb retains in-frame clones only, with some absent. The repertoire holds 150,000 to 200,000 clones, with 90% to 95% as singletons. This specimen consisted of peripheral blood, obtained on day 0 of AZD1222 vaccination. The origin of the receptors is an adult in good health.

In regard to this clone: Other DNA variants within this sample encode the same CDR3. The chain recombines TRBV6-5 with TRBJ1-4; possibly TRBD1 for D (5 bases). The CDR3 is made up of 14 amino acids. Trimming removed 2 bases at V and 7 bases at J, with 11 bases between. The germline V gene has CDR1 MNHEY and CDR2 SVGAGI. CDR3 protein: CASSYGGVGEKLFF. The CDR3 nucleotides are TGTGCCAGCAGTTACGGGGGAGTCGGTGAAAAACTGTTTTTT.

This chain links TRBV30 with TRBJ1-4, with a tentative D call TRBD1 (5 bases). Trimming removed 0 bases at V and 5 bases at J, with 13 bases between. CDR1 and CDR2 from the germline V gene are GTSNPN and SVGIG (reference sequence). This CDR3 is built from 15 residues. The CDR3 coding sequence is TGTGCCTGGAGTGTAGCCGGGACCGTCAATGAAAAACTGTTTTTT. This sequence encodes CAWSVAGTVNEKLFF.

The chain is built from TRBV19 and TRBJ2-4, with D maybe TRBD1 (6 bases). The CDR3 consists of 15 residues. Germline assignment: CDR1 LNHDA and CDR2 SQIVND (reference sequence). With 7 bases removed from V and 6 bases from J, the gap between germline ends came to 19 bases. Here the CDR3 DNA reads TGTGCCAGTACACTAACCGGGGACACACCAAACATTCAGTACTTC. It is translated as CASTLTGDTPNIQYF.

V is TRBV6-5 and J is TRBJ2-5; D is perhaps TRBD2 (6 bases). Deletions cut 4 bases from V and 4 bases from J, with 19 bases between. Germline CDR1 reads MNHEY; CDR2 reads SVGAGI. The CDR3 length is 16 residues. CDR3 in DNA: TGTGCCAGCAGTTTTAGGGCCCGGGAGACATTAGAGACCCAGTACTTC. This gives the protein CASSFRARETLETQYF.

The rearrangement uses TRBV7-2 and TRBJ1-5; D is uncertain. Germline CDR1 SGHTA, CDR2 FQGNSA. The CDR3 runs to 15 residues. Trimming removed 2 bases at V and 3 bases at J, with 11 bases between. The CDR3 loop is CASSLMDGYNQPQHF. DNA of the CDR3: TGTGCCAGCAGCTTAATGGACGGATACAATCAGCCCCAGCATTTT.

The rearrangement links TRBV15 to TRBJ2-5; D is uncertain. Germline assignment: CDR1 LNHNV and CDR2 YYDKDF (reference sequence). The CDR3 is 12 residues long. V was clipped by 0 bases and J by 6 bases, with 5 bases between them. The CDR3 loop reads CATSRDFQTQYF. The DNA of the CDR3 is TGTGCCACCAGCAGAGATTTCCAGACCCAGTACTTC.

The chain links TRBV3-1 (or the pseudogene TRBV3-2) to TRBJ2-7; 8 bases agree with TRBD2. V trimming: 1 base; J trimming: 2 bases; junction bases outside the gene matches: 4. This CDR3 contains 15 residues. CDR1 is LGHDT and CDR2 is YNNKEL in the germline V gene (reference sequence). Here the CDR3 DNA reads TGTGCCAGCAGCCAAGGGGCGGGAGGTACCTACGAGCAGTACTTC. Residues: CASSQGAGGTYEQYF.

The chain is built from TRBV30 and TRBJ2-5; D unclear. This CDR3 comprises 12 residues. CDR1 is GTSNPN, CDR2 SVGIG, per germline (reference sequence). V lost 1 base and J lost 7, with 10 bases in between. CDR3 protein: CAWSEAVGTQYF. The DNA for the CDR3 is TGTGCCTGGAGTGAGGCAGTAGGGACCCAGTACTTC.

A remark on this clone: This same CDR3 is encoded by further DNA sequences in the sample. The gene calls are TRBV6-1 and TRBJ1-6; maybe TRBD1 (6 bases). The CDR3 sequence is 13 residues long. V was pared by 3 bases and J by 7 bases, with 7 bases between. Germline V gene lookup returns CDR1 MNHNS and CDR2 SASEGT. CDR3 protein: CASSETGNSPLHF. The CDR3 DNA follows: TGTGCCAGCAGTGAGACAGGCAATTCACCCCTCCACTTT.

CDR3 coding DNA: TGTGCCAGCAGCTTAGTCTCGGGGCGCAAAGCTTTCTTT. Amino acid sequence: CASSLVSGRKAFF. V usage is TRBV7-9 and J usage is TRBJ1-1; TRBD1 might be the D (5 bases). Germline CDR1 SEHNR, CDR2 FQNEAQ (reference sequence). V was trimmed by 1 base and J by 9 bases, leaving 12 bases between them. This CDR3 has 13 residues.

Here the CDR3 reads CASSEIRQGLDSPLHF. The CDR3 bases are TGTGCCAGCAGTGAAATACGACAGGGTTTGGATTCACCCCTCCACTTT. The chain carries TRBV6-1 and TRBJ1-6; 7 bases align to TRBD1. In germline, CDR1 is MNHNS, CDR2 SASEGT. The junction had 9 bases not matched to a gene; V was cut back by 2 bases and J by 8 bases. This CDR3 is 16 amino acids long.

The gene calls are TRBV5-1 and TRBJ1-1; no firm D call. Germline V gene data show CDR1 as SGHRS and CDR2 as YFSETQ. The V and J ends lost 0 bases and 7 bases respectively, with 13 bases between them. The CDR3 has 14 residues. CDR3 sequence reads: CASSLAAGNLEAFF. The CDR3 region has the DNA TGCGCCAGCAGCTTGGCCGCGGGAAACCTTGAAGCTTTCTTT.

The chain has TRBV28 and TRBJ2-3; the match to TRBD2 covers 8 bases. The J segment lost 7 bases and the V segment lost 8 bases, leaving 14 bases of the junction unmatched. Germline CDR1 and CDR2: MDHEN and SYDVKM. CDR3 length: 15 residues. CDR3 nucleotide sequence: TGTGCCAGCTTAGGTCCCGGGACTAGTATATATACGCAGTATTTT. Protein: CASLGPGTSIYTQYF.

The CDR3 nucleotides read TGTGCCAGCTCACCGGACATCAATCAGCCCCAGCATTTT. Its protein product is CASSPDINQPQHF. The chain is built from TRBV18 and TRBJ1-5; a weak D match, TRBD1 (5 bases). The germline CDR1 and CDR2 sequences are KGHSH and LQKENI. The ends were cut back, 3 bases at V and 3 bases at J, with 6 bases in the middle. This CDR3 spans 13 amino acids.

The CDR3 DNA follows: TGTGCCACCAGTGACCCCCGACAGAACACTGAAGCTTTCTTT. Amino acid sequence: CATSDPRQNTEAFF. V gene TRBV24-1 combines with J gene TRBJ1-1; the D is unclear. The V end lost 4 bases, the J end lost 1 base, and 9 bases lay between the germline ends. Germline CDR1 KGHDR, CDR2 SFDVKD. The CDR3 is made up of 14 amino acids.

CDR3 in DNA: TGTGCCAGCAGTTCCGGGCAGGGTGGCAGCTCACCCCTCCACTTT. Protein sequence: CASSSGQGGSSPLHF. The rearrangement links TRBV28 to TRBJ1-6; a weak D match, TRBD1 (5 bases). CDR3 size: 15 residues. V lost 4 bases, J lost 10 bases, and 17 bases lay in between. Germline CDR1 is MDHEN and CDR2 is SYDVKM.

The chain has TRBV4-1 and TRBJ1-1, with D perhaps matching TRBD1 (5 bases). V was shortened by 1 base and J by 5 bases, with 11 bases between the two germline ends. This CDR3 contains 14 residues. Germline CDR1 and CDR2: MGHRA and YSYEKL. CDR3 coding DNA: TGCGCCAGCAGCCAAGGCCGGGGACTAACTGAAGCTTTCTTT. Translated, it gives CASSQGRGLTEAFF.

This clone is a singleton in its sample. The chain employs TRBV6-1 and TRBJ1-5, with 7 nucleotides matching TRBD1. This CDR3 is built from 16 residues. The germline CDR1 and CDR2 sequences are MNHNS and SASEGT. J was trimmed by 7 bases and V by 4 bases; bases with no gene match: 13. CDR3 bases: TGTGCCAGCAGTGCAACATACAGGGGATCGATCCAGCCCCAGCATTTT. It encodes CASSATYRGSIQPQHF.